Listed below are T cell receptor beta chains from one sample, sequenced in a study of shared clonotypes between healthy human individuals. Sequencing used immunoSEQ multiplex PCR; TCRdb keeps in-frame clones, though not all of them. Among about 2.1 million clones listed, approximately 94% were seen once. Sequencing used naive CD8+ T cells from PBMCs. The receptors originated from a young man in good health. Some clones in this sample may be carry-over from other donors' samples. Each CDR3 is given with its conserved first and last residue. A D gene is named only where the DNA matches it firmly. The size entry is marked missing in some rows and otherwise reads once, few, many or a size class.

j_call: TRBJ2-1
clone_size: -
v_call: TRBV11-2
d_call: -
cdr3_nt: TGTGCCAGCAGCTTAGCGTATGAGCAGTTCTTC
cdr3_aa: CASSLAYEQFF

j_call: TRBJ2-4
clone_size: -
v_call: TRBV29-1
d_call: -
cdr3_nt: TGCAGCGTTGTGCAGGGAGCCAAAAACATTCAGTACTTC
cdr3_aa: CSVVQGAKNIQYF

j_call: TRBJ2-5
clone_size: once
v_call: TRBV2
d_call: -
cdr3_nt: TGTGCCAGCAGTCCACAAGCGGGTCCGTACCAAGAGACCCAGTACTTC
cdr3_aa: CASSPQAGPYQETQYF

j_call: TRBJ2-6
clone_size: -
v_call: TRBV6-4
d_call: TRBD2
cdr3_nt: TGTGCCAGCAGTGACTTCGCGGGAGGCCCTTGGTCTGGGGCCAACGTCCTGACTTTC
cdr3_aa: CASSDFAGGPWSGANVLTF

j_call: TRBJ2-7
clone_size: -
v_call: TRBV7-9
d_call: -
cdr3_nt: TGTGCCAGCAGCGGAGGGGGAGCGGGCTTCCTTACCTACGAGCAGTACTTC
cdr3_aa: CASSGGGAGFLTYEQYF

j_call: TRBJ2-5
clone_size: once
v_call: TRBV6-1
d_call: TRBD1
cdr3_nt: TGTGCTGTAGGGGGCGATCATTACCTCCAAGAGACCCAGTACTTC
cdr3_aa: CAVGGDHYLQETQYF

j_call: TRBJ1-1
clone_size: -
v_call: TRBV4-1
d_call: -
cdr3_nt: TGCGCCAGCAGCCAAGATCGGGCGGCCTCCACTGAAGCTTTCTTT
cdr3_aa: CASSQDRAASTEAFF

j_call: TRBJ1-2
clone_size: -
v_call: TRBV28
d_call: -
cdr3_nt: TGTGCCACAGTTTTGAACGGCTACACCTTC
cdr3_aa: CATVLNGYTF

j_call: TRBJ2-2
clone_size: -
v_call: TRBV9
d_call: -
cdr3_nt: TGTGCCAGCAGTGCTCTAGAGGGACTGACCGGGGAGCTGTTTTTT
cdr3_aa: CASSALEGLTGELFF

j_call: TRBJ2-7
clone_size: -
v_call: TRBV7-8
d_call: -
cdr3_nt: TGTGCCAGCAGCTTATATCCCCCTCCCGGGGACGAGCAGTACTTC
cdr3_aa: CASSLYPPPGDEQYF

j_call: TRBJ1-1
clone_size: few
v_call: TRBV9
d_call: TRBD1
cdr3_nt: TGTGCCAGCAGCGCGGGGACAGGGTCGAACACTGAAGCTTTCTTT
cdr3_aa: CASSAGTGSNTEAFF

j_call: TRBJ2-5
clone_size: -
v_call: TRBV28
d_call: -
cdr3_nt: TGTGCCAGCAGTTTACTGTCTTACCAAGAGACCCAGTACTTC
cdr3_aa: CASSLLSYQETQYF

j_call: TRBJ2-7
clone_size: -
v_call: TRBV4-1
d_call: TRBD2
cdr3_nt: TGCGCCAGCAGCCAGATAATAGGGCTAGCGGGAGCCGAGCAGTACTTC
cdr3_aa: CASSQIIGLAGAEQYF

j_call: TRBJ2-7
clone_size: -
v_call: TRBV29-1
d_call: -
cdr3_nt: TGCAGCGTTGAAGGAACGATGCTGGGACAAGGAACCTACGAGCAGTACTTC
cdr3_aa: CSVEGTMLGQGTYEQYF

j_call: TRBJ2-7
clone_size: once
v_call: TRBV9
d_call: -
cdr3_nt: TGTGCCAGCAGCGTAGGTGAACTCTGGGAGCAGTACTTC
cdr3_aa: CASSVGELWEQYF

j_call: TRBJ2-1
clone_size: -
v_call: TRBV28
d_call: -
cdr3_nt: TGTGCCAGCAGTACCCAACGTGATAAGGAGTACGCGTACAATGAGCAGTTCTTC
cdr3_aa: CASSTQRDKEYAYNEQFF

j_call: TRBJ2-6
clone_size: -
v_call: TRBV19
d_call: -
cdr3_nt: TGTGCCAGTAGTATTTCCCAGGCCTTCTCTGGGGCCAACGTCCTGACTTTC
cdr3_aa: CASSISQAFSGANVLTF

j_call: TRBJ1-3
clone_size: -
v_call: TRBV11-2
d_call: -
cdr3_nt: TGTGCCAGCAGCTTAGGGTGGGGGCGAAACACCATATATTTT
cdr3_aa: CASSLGWGRNTIYF

j_call: TRBJ1-1
clone_size: -
v_call: TRBV5-4
d_call: -
cdr3_nt: TGTGCCAGCAGCTTGGGAGGCCAGGGGACCCTTCGGGGCACTGAAGCTTTCTTT
cdr3_aa: CASSLGGQGTLRGTEAFF

j_call: TRBJ2-1
clone_size: -
v_call: TRBV27
d_call: TRBD1
cdr3_nt: TGTGCCAGCAGTTCTATCGAGGACAGGTCAAGTAAGTTCTTC
cdr3_aa: CASSSIEDRSSKFF

j_call: TRBJ2-3
clone_size: -
v_call: TRBV27
d_call: TRBD2
cdr3_nt: TGTGCCAGCAGTTCCCGACTAGCGGGAGGGCCTCGCGCAGATACGCAGTATTTT
cdr3_aa: CASSSRLAGGPRADTQYF

j_call: TRBJ2-1
clone_size: once
v_call: TRBV5-1
d_call: -
cdr3_nt: TGCGCCAGCAGCTTTTCACGGACCCTCGTGGATGAGCAGTTCTTC
cdr3_aa: CASSFSRTLVDEQFF

j_call: TRBJ2-1
clone_size: -
v_call: TRBV29-1
d_call: -
cdr3_nt: TGCAGCGTTGAAAACTCCTACAATGAGCAGTTCTTC
cdr3_aa: CSVENSYNEQFF

j_call: TRBJ2-7
clone_size: -
v_call: TRBV7-2
d_call: -
cdr3_nt: TGTGCCAGCAGCTTATCGCGGGCGGGGGAGCAGTACTTC
cdr3_aa: CASSLSRAGEQYF

j_call: TRBJ2-1
clone_size: -
v_call: TRBV4-3
d_call: -
cdr3_nt: TGCGCCAGCAGCCAATGGGCCCAGGCAGAACAGCCGGATGAGCAGTTCTTC
cdr3_aa: CASSQWAQAEQPDEQFF

j_call: TRBJ2-7
clone_size: -
v_call: TRBV11-2
d_call: -
cdr3_nt: TGTGCCAGCAGCTTGGGGCGGGAGCAGTACTTC
cdr3_aa: CASSLGREQYF

j_call: TRBJ2-5
clone_size: -
v_call: TRBV15
d_call: TRBD2
cdr3_nt: TGTGCCACCAGCGGTCCGAGGGCGGGAGGGAAAGAGACCCAGTACTTC
cdr3_aa: CATSGPRAGGKETQYF

j_call: TRBJ2-5
clone_size: -
v_call: TRBV28
d_call: TRBD1
cdr3_nt: TGTGCCAGCAGTACCGACAGGGTTGGAGAGACCCAGTACTTC
cdr3_aa: CASSTDRVGETQYF